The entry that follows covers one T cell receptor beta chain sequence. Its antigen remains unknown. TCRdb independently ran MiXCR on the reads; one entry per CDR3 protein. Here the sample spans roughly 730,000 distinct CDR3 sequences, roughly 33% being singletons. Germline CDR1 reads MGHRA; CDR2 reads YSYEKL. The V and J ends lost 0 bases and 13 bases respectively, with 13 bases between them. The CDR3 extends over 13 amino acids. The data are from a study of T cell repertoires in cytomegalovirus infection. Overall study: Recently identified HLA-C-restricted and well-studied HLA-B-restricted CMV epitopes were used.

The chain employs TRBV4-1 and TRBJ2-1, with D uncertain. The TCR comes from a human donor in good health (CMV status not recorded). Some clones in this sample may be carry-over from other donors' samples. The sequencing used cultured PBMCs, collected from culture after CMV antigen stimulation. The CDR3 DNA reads TGCGCCAGCAGCCAAGAAAGGCCCGCAAGCCAGTTCTTC. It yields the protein CASSQERPASQFF.